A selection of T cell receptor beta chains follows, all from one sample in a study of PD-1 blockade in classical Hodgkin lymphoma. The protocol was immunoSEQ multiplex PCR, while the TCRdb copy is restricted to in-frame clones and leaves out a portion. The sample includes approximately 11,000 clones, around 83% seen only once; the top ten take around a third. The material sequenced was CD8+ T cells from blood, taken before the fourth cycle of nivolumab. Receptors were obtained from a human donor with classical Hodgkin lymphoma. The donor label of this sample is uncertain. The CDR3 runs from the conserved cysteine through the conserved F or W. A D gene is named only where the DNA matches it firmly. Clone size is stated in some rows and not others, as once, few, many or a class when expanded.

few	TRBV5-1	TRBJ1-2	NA	TGCGCCAGCAGCTTGGCGGGGAGCTATGGCTACACCTTC	CASSLAGSYGYTF
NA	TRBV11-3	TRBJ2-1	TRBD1	TGTGCCAGCAGCTCTCAAAACAGGGGCAATGAGCAGTTCTTC	CASSSQNRGNEQFF
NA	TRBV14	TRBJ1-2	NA	TGTGCCAGCAGAAAGCCAGGGGACTATGGCTACACCTTC	CASRKPGDYGYTF
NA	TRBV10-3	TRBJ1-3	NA	TGTGCCATCAGCCTATCTGGAAACACCATATATTTT	CAISLSGNTIYF
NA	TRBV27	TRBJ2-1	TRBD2	TGTGCCAGCAGTCGTAGCGGGTCCTCCTACAATGAGCAGTTCTTC	CASSRSGSSYNEQFF
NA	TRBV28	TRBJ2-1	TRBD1	TGTGCCAGCACTCATTACGCGGGACAGGGTAACAATGAGCAGTTCTTC	CASTHYAGQGNNEQFF
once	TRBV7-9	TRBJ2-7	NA	TGTGCCAGCAGCTTAGGCGGAGACCGCTACGAGCAGTACTTC	CASSLGGDRYEQYF
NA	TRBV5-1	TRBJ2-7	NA	TGCGCCAGCAGCTTGGATATCTCCTACGAGCAGTACTTC	CASSLDISYEQYF
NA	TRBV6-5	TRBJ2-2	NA	TGTGCCAGCAGTACGCCCGGGGAGCTGTTTTTT	CASSTPGELFF
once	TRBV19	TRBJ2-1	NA	TGTGCCAGTAGTGACGAATACCCCCCTAGAGGGGACGAGCAGTTCTTC	CASSDEYPPRGDEQFF
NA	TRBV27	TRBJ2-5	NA	TGTGCCAGCAGTTTTAAGGGGGGTTTTCCCCAAGAGACCCAGTACTTC	CASSFKGGFPQETQYF
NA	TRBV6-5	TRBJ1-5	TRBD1	TGTGCCAGCAGCCTCGGGACAGGGAATCAGCCCCAGCATTTT	CASSLGTGNQPQHF
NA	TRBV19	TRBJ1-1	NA	TGTGCCAGTAGTGGCGGACAGACTGAAGCTTTCTTT	CASSGGQTEAFF
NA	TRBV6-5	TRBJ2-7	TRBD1	TGTGCCAGCAGCCGGGGGACAGGGGGCGAGCAGTACTTC	CASSRGTGGEQYF
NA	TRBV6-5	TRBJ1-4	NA	TGTGCCAGCAGTTACTCGGGCGAAAATGAAAAACTGTTTTTT	CASSYSGENEKLFF
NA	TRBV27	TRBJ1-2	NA	TGTGCCAGCAGTTTATCGGTCAACTATGGCTACACCTTC	CASSLSVNYGYTF
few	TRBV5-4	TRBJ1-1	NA	TGTGCCAGCAGCCCCTCGCGGGGCCCTGGTGCTGAAGCTTTCTTT	CASSPSRGPGAEAFF
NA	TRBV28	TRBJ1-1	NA	TGTGCCAGCAGTTCTCCGGACACGAACACTGAAGCTTTCTTT	CASSSPDTNTEAFF
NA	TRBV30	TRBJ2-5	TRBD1	TGTGCCTGGAGGCCGGACAGGGTCCTTTGGTGGGATCGAGAGACCCAGTACTTC	CAWRPDRVLWWDRETQYF
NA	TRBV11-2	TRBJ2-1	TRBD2	TGTGCCAGCAGCTTACGAGGGACTAGCGGGAGTTTAGTCTTC	CASSLRGTSGSLVF
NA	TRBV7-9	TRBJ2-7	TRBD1	TGTGCCAGCAGCAAGACCGGGACAGAGTACGAGCAGTACTTC	CASSKTGTEYEQYF
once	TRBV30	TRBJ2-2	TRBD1	TGTGCCTGGGAGCCGACAGGGTCGGGAATGGCCGGGGAGCTGTTTTTT	CAWEPTGSGMAGELFF
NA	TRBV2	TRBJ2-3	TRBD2	TGTGCCAGCAGTTCTACTAGCGGGAGGCTCAGCACAGATACGCAGTATTTT	CASSSTSGRLSTDTQYF
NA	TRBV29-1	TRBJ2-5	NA	TGCAGCGTTCATGAAGAGACCCAGTACTTC	CSVHEETQYF
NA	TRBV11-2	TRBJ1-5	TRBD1	TGTGCCAGCAGCTCCGGACAGGGGAAACAGCCCCAGCATTTT	CASSSGQGKQPQHF
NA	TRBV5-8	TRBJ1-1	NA	TGTGCCAGCAGCTTGGACCGGGGCACTGAAGCTTTCTTT	CASSLDRGTEAFF
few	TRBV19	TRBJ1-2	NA	TGTGCCAGTAGTGGACAGTGGAACTATGGCTACACCTTC	CASSGQWNYGYTF
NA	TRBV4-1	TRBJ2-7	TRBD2	TGCGCCAGCAGCCAAGACCCAGAGGCGGGAGGCACCTACGAGCAGTACTTC	CASSQDPEAGGTYEQYF
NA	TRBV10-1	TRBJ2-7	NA	TGCGCCAGCAGCCCGGGACATTGGTCCTACGAGCAGTACTTC	CASSPGHWSYEQYF
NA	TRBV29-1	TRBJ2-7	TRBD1	TGCAGCGTTGAGTTAGGGGACAGGGCCTCCTACGAGCAGTACTTC	CSVELGDRASYEQYF
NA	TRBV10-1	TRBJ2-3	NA	TGCGCCAGCAGTGGGAGCGGCACAGATACGCAGTATTTT	CASSGSGTDTQYF